This T cell receptor beta chain appears in the sequencing data of a study of blood T cells in healthy people across ages. Overall study results and limits: Older individuals had lower TCR beta diversity per million T cells (the decline was roughly linear). Diversity estimates from one million T cells were considered underestimates. Diversity was higher, and naive CD4+ cells more numerous, in long-lived donors than in aged donors.

Every donor provided around 9.5 milliliters of peripheral blood. Turning to this clonotype: The antigen is not known.

A sample-barcoded 5' primer and a J-beta primer mix were used in a second PCR of roughly 7 to 11 cycles. Each CDR3 protein is one row after TCRdb ran MiXCR on the 5' RACE reads. The sample has approximately 600,000 distinct CDR3 sequences, under 70% seen once. The sequencing sample was made of blood. The sequence came from a man in his sixties in good health.

CDR3 coding DNA: TGCAGTGCTAGGCCGGGACTAGCCGGACAAGAGACCCAGTACTTC. Amino acid sequence: CSARPGLAGQETQYF. The V call is TRBV20-1, the J call TRBJ2-5, with TRBD2 identical over 9 bases. Germline CDR1 and CDR2: DFQATT and SNEGSKA (reference sequence). The CDR3 totals 15 residues. With 3 bases clipped from V and 2 bases from J, the junction kept 7 bases outside the gene matches.